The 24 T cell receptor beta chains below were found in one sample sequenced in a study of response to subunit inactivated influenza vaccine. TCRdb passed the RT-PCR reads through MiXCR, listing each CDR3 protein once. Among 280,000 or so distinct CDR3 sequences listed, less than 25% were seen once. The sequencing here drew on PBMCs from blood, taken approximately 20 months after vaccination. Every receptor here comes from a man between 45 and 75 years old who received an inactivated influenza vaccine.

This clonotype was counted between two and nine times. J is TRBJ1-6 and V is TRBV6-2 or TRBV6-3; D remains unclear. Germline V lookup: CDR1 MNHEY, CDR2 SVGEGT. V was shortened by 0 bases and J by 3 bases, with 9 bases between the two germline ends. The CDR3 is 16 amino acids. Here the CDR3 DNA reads TGTGCCAGCAGTTACTCGTCTGTTAACTATAATTCACCCCTCCACTTT. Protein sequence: CASSYSSVNYNSPLHF.

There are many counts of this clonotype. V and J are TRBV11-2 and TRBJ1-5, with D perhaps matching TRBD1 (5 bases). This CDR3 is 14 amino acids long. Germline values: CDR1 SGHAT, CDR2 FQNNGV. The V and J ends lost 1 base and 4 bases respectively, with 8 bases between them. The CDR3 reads CASSLGGANQPQHF. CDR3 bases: TGTGCCAGCAGCTTAGGCGGGGCTAATCAGCCCCAGCATTTT. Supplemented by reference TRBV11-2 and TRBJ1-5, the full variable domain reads EAGVAQSPRYKIIEKRQSVAFWCNPISGHATLYWYQQILGQGPKLLIQFQNNGVVDDSQLPKDRFSAERLKGVDSTLKIQPAKLEDSAVYLCASSLGGANQPQHFGDGTRLSIL.

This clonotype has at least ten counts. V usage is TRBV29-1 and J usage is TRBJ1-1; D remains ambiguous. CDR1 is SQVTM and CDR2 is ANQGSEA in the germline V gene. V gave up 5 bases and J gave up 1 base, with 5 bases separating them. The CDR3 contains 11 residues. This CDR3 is CSVIGNTEAFF. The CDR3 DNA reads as TGCAGCGTTATCGGGAACACTGAAGCTTTCTTT.

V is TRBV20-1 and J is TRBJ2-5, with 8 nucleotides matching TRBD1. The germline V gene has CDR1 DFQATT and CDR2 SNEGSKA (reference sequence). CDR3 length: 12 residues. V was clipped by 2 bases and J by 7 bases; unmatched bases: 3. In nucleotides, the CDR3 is TGCAGTGCTAGACAGGGGGCTGGGACCCAGTACTTC. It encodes CSARQGAGTQYF.

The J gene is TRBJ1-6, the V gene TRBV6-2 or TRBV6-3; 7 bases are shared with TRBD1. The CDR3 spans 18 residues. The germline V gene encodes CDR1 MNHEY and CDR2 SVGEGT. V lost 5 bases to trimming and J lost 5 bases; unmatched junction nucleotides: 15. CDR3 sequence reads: CASSRRGGTVHHNSPLHF. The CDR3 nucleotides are TGTGCCAGCAGTCGCCGCGGCGGGACAGTGCACCATAATTCACCCCTCCACTTT.

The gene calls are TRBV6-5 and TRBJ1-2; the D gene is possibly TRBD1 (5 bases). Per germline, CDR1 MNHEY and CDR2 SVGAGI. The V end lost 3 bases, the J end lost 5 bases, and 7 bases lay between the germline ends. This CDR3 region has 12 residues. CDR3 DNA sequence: TGTGCCAGCAGTTATCAGGGATATGGCTACACCTTC. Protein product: CASSYQGYGYTF.

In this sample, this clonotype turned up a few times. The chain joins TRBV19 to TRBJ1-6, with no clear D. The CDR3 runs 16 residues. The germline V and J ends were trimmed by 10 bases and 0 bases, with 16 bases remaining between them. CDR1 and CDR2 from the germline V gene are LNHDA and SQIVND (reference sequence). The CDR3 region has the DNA TGTGCCACTTCACGTCGGGCTAGCTCCTATAATTCACCCCTCCACTTT. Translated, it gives CATSRRASSYNSPLHF.

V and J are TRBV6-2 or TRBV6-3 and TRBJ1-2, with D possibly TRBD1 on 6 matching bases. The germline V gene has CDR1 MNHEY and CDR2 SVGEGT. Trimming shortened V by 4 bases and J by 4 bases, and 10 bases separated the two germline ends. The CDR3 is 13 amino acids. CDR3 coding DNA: TGTGCCAGCAGTTCCAGCAGGGGCTATGGCTACACCTTC. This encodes CASSSSRGYGYTF.

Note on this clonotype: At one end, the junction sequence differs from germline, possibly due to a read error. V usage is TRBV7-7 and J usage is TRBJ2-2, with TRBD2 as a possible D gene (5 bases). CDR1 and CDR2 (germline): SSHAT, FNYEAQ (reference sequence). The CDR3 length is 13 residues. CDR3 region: CASSFQRTGELFF. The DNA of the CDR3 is TGTGCTAGCAGCTTTCAGCGGACCGGGGAGCTGTTTTTT.

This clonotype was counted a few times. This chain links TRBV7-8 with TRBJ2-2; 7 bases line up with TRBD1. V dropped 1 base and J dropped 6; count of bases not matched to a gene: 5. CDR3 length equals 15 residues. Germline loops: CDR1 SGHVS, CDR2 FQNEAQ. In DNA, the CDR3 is TGTGCCAGCAGCTTAGAAGGGGGCCGGGCCGGGGAGCTGTTTTTT. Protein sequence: CASSLEGGRAGELFF.

For the CDR3, the DNA is TGTGCCAGCAGCTTAGGAGGGCTCGGCGAGCAGTACTTC. It translates to CASSLGGLGEQYF. The rearrangement uses TRBV11-2 and TRBJ2-7; tentatively, D is TRBD2 (5 bases). CDR1 SGHAT and CDR2 FQNNGV come from the germline V gene. V gave up 1 base and J gave up 6 bases, with 10 bases separating them. The CDR3 totals 13 residues. The entire variable domain, with the rest obtained from reference TRBV11-2 and TRBJ2-7, is as follows: EAGVAQSPRYKIIEKRQSVAFWCNPISGHATLYWYQQILGQGPKLLIQFQNNGVVDDSQLPKDRFSAERLKGVDSTLKIQPAKLEDSAVYLCASSLGGLGEQYFGPGTRLTVT.

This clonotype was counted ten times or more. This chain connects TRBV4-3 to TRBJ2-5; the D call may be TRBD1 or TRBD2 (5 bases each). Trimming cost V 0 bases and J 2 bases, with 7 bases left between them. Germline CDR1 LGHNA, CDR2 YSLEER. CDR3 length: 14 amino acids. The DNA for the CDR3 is TGCGCCAGCAGCCAAGACTGGGGGCAAGAGACCCAGTACTTC. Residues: CASSQDWGQETQYF.

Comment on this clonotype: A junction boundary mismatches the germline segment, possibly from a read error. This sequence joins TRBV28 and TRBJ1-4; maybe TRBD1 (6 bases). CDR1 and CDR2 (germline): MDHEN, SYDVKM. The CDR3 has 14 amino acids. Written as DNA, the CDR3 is TGCGCCAGCAGCCCTCGGACAGTTAATGAAAAACTGTTTTTT. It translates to CASSPRTVNEKLFF.

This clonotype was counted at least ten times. CDR3 in DNA: TGTGCCAGCAGCCAAGATGGGGGGCGAGGTACTGAAGCTTTCTTT. The encoded protein is CASSQDGGRGTEAFF. The chain uses TRBV4-2 and TRBJ1-1; possible D gene TRBD1, 6 bases. The CDR3 length is 15 residues. From germline, CDR1 is LGHNA and CDR2 YNFKEQ. Trimming shortened V by 0 bases and J by 5 bases, and 13 bases separated the two germline ends.

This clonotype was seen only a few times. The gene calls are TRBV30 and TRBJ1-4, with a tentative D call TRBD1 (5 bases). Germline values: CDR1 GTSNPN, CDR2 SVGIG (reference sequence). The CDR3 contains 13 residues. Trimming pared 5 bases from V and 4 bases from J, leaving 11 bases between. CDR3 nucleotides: TGTGCCTGGGCGGGGCAGATTAATGAAAAACTGTTTTTT. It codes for CAWAGQINEKLFF.

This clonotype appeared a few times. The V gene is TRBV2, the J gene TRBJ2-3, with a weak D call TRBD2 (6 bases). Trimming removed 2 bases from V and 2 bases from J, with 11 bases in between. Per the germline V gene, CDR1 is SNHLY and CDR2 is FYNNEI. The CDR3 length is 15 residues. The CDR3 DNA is TGTGCCAGCAGTGAAAGGAGGGAATACACAGATACGCAGTATTTT. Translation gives CASSERREYTDTQYF.

The CDR3 protein is CSVERFQGRETLETQYF. Written as DNA, the CDR3 is TGCAGCGTTGAACGCTTCCAAGGGCGGGAGACCCTAGAGACCCAGTACTTC. This rearrangement joins TRBV29-1 to TRBJ2-5, with TRBD2 matching over 7 bases. The CDR3 is 17 residues long. The germline V gene has CDR1 SQVTM and CDR2 ANQGSEA. V was clipped by 2 bases and J by 4 bases; unmatched bases: 16.

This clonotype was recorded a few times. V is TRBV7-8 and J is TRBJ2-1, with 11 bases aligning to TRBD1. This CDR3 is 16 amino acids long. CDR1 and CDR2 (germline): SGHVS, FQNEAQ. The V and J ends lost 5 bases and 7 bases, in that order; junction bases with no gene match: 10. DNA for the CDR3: TGTGCCAGCAGCCGTGGACAGGGGGCGCCGGAGAATGAGCAGTTCTTC. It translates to CASSRGQGAPENEQFF.

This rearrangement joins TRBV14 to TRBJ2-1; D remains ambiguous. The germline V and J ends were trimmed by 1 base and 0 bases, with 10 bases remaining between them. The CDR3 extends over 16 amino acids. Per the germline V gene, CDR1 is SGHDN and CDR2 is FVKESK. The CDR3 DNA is TGTGCCAGCAGCCAAGTACGCCTCAGCTCCTACAATGAGCAGTTCTTC. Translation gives CASSQVRLSSYNEQFF.

CDR3 residues: CATQIPPGLAGVGEQFF. As DNA, the CDR3 is TGTGCCACCCAAATCCCGCCGGGACTAGCGGGAGTAGGTGAGCAGTTCTTC. J is TRBJ2-1 and V is TRBV28; TRBD2 agrees at 14 bases. CDR3 size: 17 residues. The trim removed 10 bases at V and 9 bases at J, leaving 17 bases unmatched. Germline-derived CDR1 and CDR2 are MDHEN and SYDVKM. Using reference TRBV28 and TRBJ2-1 for the parts outside the CDR3, the full variable domain is DVKVTQSSRYLVKRTGEKVFLECVQDMDHENMFWYRQDPGLGLRLIYFSYDVKMKEKGDIPEGYSVSREKKERFSLILESASTNQTSMYLCATQIPPGLAGVGEQFFGPGTRLTVL.

CDR3 protein: CASSLAWTAGEQFF. As DNA, the CDR3 is TGCGCCAGCAGCTTGGCTTGGACGGCGGGGGAGCAGTTCTTC. The rearrangement joins TRBV5-1 to TRBJ2-1; D is possibly TRBD2 (6 bases). This CDR3 region has 14 residues. V was pared by 0 bases and J by 10 bases, with 14 bases between. CDR1 SGHRS and CDR2 YFSETQ come from the germline V gene. The whole variable domain, remainder taken from reference TRBV5-1 and TRBJ2-1, is KAGVTQTPRYLIKTRGQQVTLSCSPISGHRSVSWYQQTPGQGLQFLFEYFSETQRNKGNFPGRFSGRQFSNSRSEMNVSTLELGDSALYLCASSLAWTAGEQFFGPGTRLTVL.

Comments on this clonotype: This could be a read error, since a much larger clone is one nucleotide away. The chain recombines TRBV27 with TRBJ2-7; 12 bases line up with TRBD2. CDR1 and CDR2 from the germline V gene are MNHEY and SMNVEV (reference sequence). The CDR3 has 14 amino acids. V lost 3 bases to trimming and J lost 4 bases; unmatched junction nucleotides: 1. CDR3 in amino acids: CASSLTSGGYEQYF. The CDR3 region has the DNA TGTGCCAGCAGTTTGACTAGCGGGGGTTACGAGCAGTACTTC.

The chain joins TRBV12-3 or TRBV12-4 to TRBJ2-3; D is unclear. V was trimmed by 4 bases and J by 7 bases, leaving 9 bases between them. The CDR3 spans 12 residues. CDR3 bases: TGTGCCAGCAGTTCGACCTCCTATACGCAGTATTTT. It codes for CASSSTSYTQYF.

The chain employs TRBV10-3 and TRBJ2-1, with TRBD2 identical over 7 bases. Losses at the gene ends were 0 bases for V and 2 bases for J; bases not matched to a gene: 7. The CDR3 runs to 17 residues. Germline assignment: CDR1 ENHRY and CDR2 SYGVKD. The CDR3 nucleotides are TGTGCCATCAGTGAGTCGATCGTGCGGGAGACCTACAATGAGCAGTTCTTC. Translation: CAISESIVRETYNEQFF.